This is a list of T cell receptor beta chains from one sample in a study of cytomegalovirus exposure and HLA in healthy donors. TCRdb's table, derived via immunoSEQ multiplex PCR, lists solely in-frame clones and lacks some. The sample carries 150,000 or so clones, approximately 80% recorded once. Sequencing was performed on PBMCs. Receptor source: a man aged 30 to 45 in good health and CMV-seropositive. The CDR3 runs from the conserved cysteine through the conserved F or W. A D gene is named only where the DNA matches it firmly. Some rows have no size entry. The others give once, few or many, or a class for an expanded clone.

size: -; D: -; J: TRBJ2-1; V: TRBV18; CDR3: CASSPNRQNNEQFF; DNA: TGTGCCAGCTCTCCCAACAGGCAAAACAATGAGCAGTTCTTC
size: -; D: -; J: TRBJ2-6; V: TRBV27; CDR3: CASSLSRSSGANVLTF; DNA: TGTGCCAGCAGTTTATCGAGGAGCTCTGGGGCCAACGTCCTGACTTTC
size: -; D: -; J: TRBJ1-2; V: TRBV19; CDR3: CASSATGTDGYTF; DNA: TGTGCCAGTAGTGCCACCGGGACTGATGGCTACACCTTC
size: -; D: TRBD2; J: TRBJ2-1; V: TRBV19; CDR3: CASSTSGRNEQFF; DNA: TGTGCCAGTAGCACTAGCGGGAGGAATGAGCAGTTCTTC
size: -; D: TRBD1; J: TRBJ1-4; V: TRBV5-6; CDR3: CASSLRVRTGVATNEKLFF; DNA: TGTGCCAGCAGCCTTAGGGTCAGGACAGGGGTCGCGACTAATGAAAAACTGTTTTTT
size: -; D: -; J: TRBJ1-1; V: TRBV14; CDR3: CASSQAGVDTEAFF; DNA: TGTGCCAGCAGCCAAGCAGGGGTGGACACTGAAGCTTTCTTT
size: once; D: -; J: TRBJ1-1; V: TRBV6-6; CDR3: CASSYRGGRVNTEAFF; DNA: TGTGCCAGCAGTTACCGGGGGGGCCGGGTGAACACTGAAGCTTTCTTT
size: few; D: -; J: TRBJ1-1; V: TRBV27; CDR3: CASSPYRETEAFF; DNA: TGTGCCAGCAGTCCCTACAGGGAAACAGAAGCTTTCTTT
size: -; D: TRBD2; J: TRBJ2-2; V: TRBV9; CDR3: CASKQRGDTGELFF; DNA: TGTGCCAGCAAGCAGCGGGGGGACACCGGGGAGCTGTTTTTT
size: -; D: -; J: TRBJ2-3; V: TRBV5-1; CDR3: CASSLQGTTDTQYF; DNA: TGCGCCAGCAGCTTGCAGGGTACCACAGATACGCAGTATTTT
size: -; D: TRBD2; J: TRBJ2-7; V: TRBV11-2; CDR3: CASSFRGRGNYEQYF; DNA: TGTGCCAGCAGCTTCCGGGGGAGGGGAAACTACGAGCAGTACTTC
size: -; D: -; J: TRBJ2-2; V: TRBV7-8; CDR3: CASSSFPFANTGELFF; DNA: TGTGCCAGCAGCTCCTTTCCTTTCGCGAACACCGGGGAGCTGTTTTTT
size: -; D: TRBD1; J: TRBJ2-3; V: TRBV9; CDR3: CASSASGGPDTQYF; DNA: TGTGCCAGCAGCGCATCAGGGGGTCCAGATACGCAGTATTTT
size: -; D: -; J: TRBJ1-2; V: TRBV6-4; CDR3: CASSDSDSNYGYTF; DNA: TGTGCCAGCAGTGACTCAGACTCTAACTATGGCTACACCTTC
size: few; D: TRBD1; J: TRBJ1-1; V: TRBV5-4; CDR3: CASSFTQGDTEAFF; DNA: TGTGCCAGCAGCTTTACACAGGGGGACACTGAAGCTTTCTTT
size: -; D: TRBD1; J: TRBJ1-5; V: TRBV28; CDR3: CASRQNKDRGGNQPQHF; DNA: TGTGCCAGCAGACAGAATAAGGACAGGGGAGGCAATCAGCCCCAGCATTTT
size: few; D: -; J: TRBJ1-1; V: TRBV9; CDR3: CASSIGQNTEAFF; DNA: TGTGCCAGCAGCATAGGGCAGAACACTGAAGCTTTCTTT
size: once; D: TRBD1; J: TRBJ2-1; V: TRBV6-5; CDR3: CASSSGQEAYNEQFF; DNA: TGTGCCAGCAGCAGCGGACAGGAAGCCTACAATGAGCAGTTCTTC
size: -; D: TRBD1; J: TRBJ1-1; V: TRBV2; CDR3: CASTYQGGTEAFF; DNA: TGTGCCAGCACTTACCAGGGGGGTACTGAAGCTTTCTTT
size: -; D: -; J: TRBJ1-4; V: TRBV4-1; CDR3: CASSQAGTNEKLFF; DNA: TGCGCCAGCAGCCAAGCAGGGACTAATGAAAAACTGTTTTTT
size: -; D: -; J: TRBJ2-7; V: TRBV4-1; CDR3: CASSQVSGGQQYF; DNA: TGCGCCAGCAGCCAAGTTAGTGGAGGTCAGCAGTACTTC
size: -; D: -; J: TRBJ2-2; V: TRBV18; CDR3: CASSPAVATGELFF; DNA: TGTGCCAGCTCACCAGCGGTAGCCACCGGGGAGCTGTTTTTT
size: -; D: TRBD1; J: TRBJ2-1; V: TRBV9; CDR3: CASSAGTGWYNEQFF; DNA: TGTGCCAGCAGCGCGGGGACAGGGTGGTACAATGAGCAGTTCTTC
size: -; D: TRBD2; J: TRBJ2-2; V: TRBV10-1; CDR3: CASSEFRRTSGRLGGTGELFF; DNA: TGCGCCAGCAGTGAATTTCGTCGGACTAGCGGGAGGCTGGGGGGCACCGGGGAGCTGTTTTTT
size: -; D: -; J: TRBJ2-7; V: TRBV28; CDR3: CASASSTLTASYEQYF; DNA: TGTGCCAGCGCCTCCTCCACCTTGACAGCATCCTACGAGCAGTACTTC
size: -; D: -; J: TRBJ2-3; V: TRBV28; CDR3: CASSLWSGSSTDTQYF; DNA: TGTGCCAGCAGTTTATGGTCCGGGTCTAGCACAGATACGCAGTATTTT
size: -; D: -; J: TRBJ1-4; V: TRBV29-1; CDR3: CSVGEQYEKLFF; DNA: TGCAGCGTTGGGGAGCAGTATGAAAAACTGTTTTTT
size: -; D: TRBD2; J: TRBJ2-7; V: TRBV5-4; CDR3: CASSFRGGSYEQYF; DNA: TGTGCCAGCAGCTTTAGGGGAGGGTCCTACGAGCAGTACTTC
size: -; D: -; J: TRBJ1-6; V: TRBV6-5; CDR3: CASREDYGGTPLHF; DNA: TGTGCCAGCAGAGAAGACTACGGGGGGACACCCCTCCACTTT